A single sample gave rise to the 18 T cell receptor beta chains below, sequenced in a study of blood T cell repertoires in COVID-19. Method: immunoSEQ multiplex PCR; TCRdb's copy keeps in-frame clones and lacks some. The sample records roughly 32,000 clones, 80% to 95% being singletons. The sample consisted of peripheral blood. These receptors all stem from a man aged 60 to 69 with acute or convalescent COVID-19.

The rearrangement links TRBV5-1 to TRBJ2-1, with D perhaps TRBD1 (6 bases). CDR1 and CDR2 from the germline V gene are SGHRS and YFSETQ. Trimming cost V 5 bases and J 0 bases, with 12 bases left between them. The CDR3 totals 15 residues. CDR3 coding DNA: TGCGCCAGCAGGGGACAAGCGAACTCCTACAATGAGCAGTTCTTC. Its protein product is CASRGQANSYNEQFF.

This chain connects TRBV29-1 to TRBJ2-1; the D gene is possibly TRBD1 (6 bases). V was shortened by 3 bases and J by 10 bases, with 7 bases between the two germline ends. Germline V gene lookup returns CDR1 SQVTM and CDR2 ANQGSEA. This CDR3 is 10 amino acids long. The CDR3: CSVDGGEQFF. The CDR3 DNA is TGCAGCGTTGATGGGGGCGAGCAGTTCTTC.

V usage is TRBV7-2 and J usage is TRBJ2-1; 9 positions agree with TRBD2. J gave up 7 bases and V 5 bases, and 9 bases lay outside the gene matches. This CDR3 region has 15 residues. CDR1 SGHTA and CDR2 FQGNSA come from the germline V gene. In DNA form, the CDR3 reads TGTGCCAGCAGCCGTCAAGGTAGCGGGAGTAATGAGCAGTTCTTC. This translates into CASSRQGSGSNEQFF. Variable domain in full (rest from reference TRBV7-2 and TRBJ2-1): GAGVSQSPSNKVTEKGKDVELRCDPISGHTALYWYRQSLGQGLEFLIYFQGNSAPDKSGLPSDRFSAERTGGSVSTLTIQRTQQEDSAVYLCASSRQGSGSNEQFFGPGTRLTVL.

This chain uses TRBV18 with TRBJ1-1, with no clear D. The CDR3 has 14 amino acids. Germline CDR1 reads KGHSH; CDR2 reads LQKENI. Trimming left V 3 bases short and J 6 bases short, with 14 bases between. This chain's CDR3 is CASSPSFGGAEAFF. The CDR3 nucleotides are TGTGCCAGCTCACCCTCGTTCGGAGGTGCTGAAGCTTTCTTT.

This rearrangement joins TRBV6-5 to TRBJ2-1; 11 bases are shared with TRBD2. Germline CDR1 is MNHEY and CDR2 is SVGAGI. The CDR3 covers 15 residues. The V segment lost 5 bases and the J segment 8 bases; nucleotides outside the gene matches: 8. As DNA, the CDR3 is TGTGCCAGCAGTCCCCTAGCGGGAGGAGGGGATGAGCAGTTCTTC. It yields the protein CASSPLAGGGDEQFF.

This chain uses TRBV7-6 with TRBJ1-2; 9 positions match TRBD1. V lost 0 bases and J lost 8; bases outside the gene matches: 4. Germline V gene data show CDR1 as SGHVS and CDR2 as FNYEAQ. The length of the CDR3 is 14 residues. Written as DNA, the CDR3 is TGTGCCAGCAGCTTAGCGGACAGGGGTGGCGGCTACACCTTC. Translated: CASSLADRGGGYTF.

The gene calls are TRBV11-3 and TRBJ2-5, with 16 bases matching TRBD2. Trimming at V came to 3 bases and at J to 5 bases, leaving 3 bases not matched to a gene. In germline, CDR1 is SGHNT, CDR2 YENEEA. The CDR3 spans 16 residues. The DNA of the CDR3 is TGTGCCAGCAGCTTTATGGGACTAGCGGGAGGGGAGACCCAGTACTTC. It yields the protein CASSFMGLAGGETQYF.

This chain connects TRBV11-2 to TRBJ1-2, with 8 bases aligning to TRBD1. The ends lost 4 bases at V and 3 bases at J; junction bases unmatched: 1. The V gene's germline CDR1 is SGHAT and CDR2 FQNNGV. The CDR3 covers 13 residues. DNA for the CDR3: TGTGCCAGCAGCTGGACAGGGCACTATGGCTACACCTTC. As protein: CASSWTGHYGYTF.

The chain carries TRBV4-2 and TRBJ1-2; D is possibly TRBD1 (6 bases). Per germline, CDR1 LGHNA and CDR2 YNFKEQ. Deletions cut 0 bases from V and 0 bases from J, with 11 bases between. The CDR3 consists of 16 residues. CDR3 in DNA: TGTGCCAGCAGCCAAGATCCACAGGGAACTAACTATGGCTACACCTTC. As protein: CASSQDPQGTNYGYTF.

This clone came up once. This sequence joins TRBV29-1 and TRBJ1-1; tentative D call: TRBD1 (6 bases). Trimming removed 6 bases from V and 0 bases from J, with 11 bases in between. The V gene's germline CDR1 is SQVTM and CDR2 ANQGSEA. The CDR3 runs 13 residues. The CDR3 DNA is TGCAGCGTCAATGACAGGCTGAACACTGAAGCTTTCTTT. It encodes CSVNDRLNTEAFF.

CDR3 protein: CASSLRTGSRETQYF. CDR3 nucleotide sequence: TGTGCCAGCAGCCTAAGGACAGGGAGTAGAGAGACCCAGTACTTC. This sequence joins TRBV5-8 and TRBJ2-5, with 8 nucleotides matching TRBD1. The CDR3 is 15 residues long. V lost 4 bases to trimming and J lost 4 bases; unmatched junction nucleotides: 9. CDR1 and CDR2 from the germline V gene are SGHTS and YDEGEE.

This clone was recorded a few times. The chain employs TRBV5-1 and TRBJ1-6, with 8 nucleotides matching TRBD1. J gave up 7 bases and V 7 bases, and 1 base lay outside the gene matches. The CDR3 totals 12 residues. The germline V gene has CDR1 SGHRS and CDR2 YFSETQ. The CDR3 region is CASGQGNSPLHF. CDR3 in DNA: TGCGCCAGCGGACAGGGAAATTCACCCCTCCACTTT.

V gene TRBV30 combines with J gene TRBJ1-3; unclear D gene. V lost 4 bases and J 0 bases, leaving 13 bases between the germline ends. The CDR3 totals 15 residues. Germline loops: CDR1 GTSNPN, CDR2 SVGIG (reference sequence). As DNA, the CDR3 is TGTGCCTGGAATCCTTTGAGAAGCTCTGGAAACACCATATATTTT. This sequence encodes CAWNPLRSSGNTIYF.

J is TRBJ2-1 and V is TRBV3-1 (or the pseudogene TRBV3-2); 7 bases map to TRBD1. The V gene's germline CDR1 is LGHDT and CDR2 YNNKEL (reference sequence). There are 14 residues in the CDR3. V was pared by 1 base and J by 7 bases, with 4 bases of the junction left unmatched. DNA of the CDR3: TGTGCCAGCAGCCAAGGGGCAGGGGGTAATGAGCAGTTCTTC. Its protein product is CASSQGAGGNEQFF.

V usage is TRBV28 and J usage is TRBJ2-1; the match to TRBD1 covers 9 bases. Losses at the gene ends were 5 bases for V and 7 bases for J; bases not matched to a gene: 9. Germline values: CDR1 MDHEN, CDR2 SYDVKM. This CDR3 comprises 15 residues. The CDR3, as DNA: TGTGCCAGCAGTAGCGGAGGGACAGGGATGAATGAGCAGTTCTTC. Translating gives CASSSGGTGMNEQFF.

The chain has TRBV5-1 and TRBJ2-2; no reliable D call. Trimming shortened V by 10 bases and J by 7 bases, and 20 bases separated the two germline ends. The CDR3 extends over 14 amino acids. Looked up from germline, CDR1 is SGHRS and CDR2 is YFSETQ. CDR3 bases: TGCGCCCATAAGGTGGGCCCCCAGGACGGGGAGCTGTTTTTT. It translates to CAHKVGPQDGELFF.

This chain joins TRBV6-5 and TRBJ2-7, with 11 nucleotides matching TRBD1. Germline CDR1 MNHEY, CDR2 SVGAGI. The CDR3 extends over 14 amino acids. The V gene end was trimmed by 6 bases and the J gene end by 2 bases; junction bases not matched to a gene: 3. DNA of the CDR3: TGTGCCAGCAGGCGGGGACAGGGGGCCTACGAGCAGTACGTC. It translates to CASRRGQGAYEQYV.

As to this clone: Relative to the germline gene, one junction end is altered; a read error may explain this. J is TRBJ1-5 and V is TRBV6-1, with D perhaps matching TRBD1 (5 bases). The CDR3 runs 13 residues. Germline V lookup: CDR1 MNHNS, CDR2 SASEGT. CDR3 nucleotides: TGTGCCAGCAGAGAAGGGGTCGGGCAGCCCCAGCATTTT. This codes for CASREGVGQPQHF.